This T cell receptor (beta chain) is from a study of read filtering for tumor transcriptome and immune sequencing. In regard to this clonotype: A much larger clone differs from this one at a single base, so this may be a read error.

The V gene's germline CDR1 is MNHNY and CDR2 SVGAGI (reference sequence). This CDR3 is built from 15 residues. At the time of active disease, bone marrow was collected from every patient. Molecular barcoded adaptors covering alpha/delta and beta/gamma chains were used on about 390 ng RNA. TCRdb ran MiXCR on the reads and lists one entry per CDR3 protein. The table shows 62,000 or so distinct CDR3 sequences, with approximately 13% occurring only once. The rearrangement joins TRBV6-6 to TRBJ2-7; D perhaps matches TRBD2 (6 bases). The sample was a population of CD138-negative cells sorted from bone marrow. This receptor was taken from a donor at least 40 years old with multiple myeloma. This chain's CDR3 is CASSYLGGGPYKQYF. The CDR3 DNA sequence: TGTGCCAGCAGTTACTTGGGGGGAGGCCCCTACAAGCAGTACTTC.